This passage covers 22 T cell receptor beta chains from one sample sequenced in a study of blood T cell repertoires in COVID-19. Some clones are missing from TCRdb's copy, which holds only in-frame ones; the method was immunoSEQ multiplex PCR. The sample lists some 150,000 clones; over 85% were seen once. The source material was peripheral blood. These receptors were obtained from a human donor in a cohort sampled during active COVID-19.

This chain connects TRBV3-1 (or the pseudogene TRBV3-2) to TRBJ2-3, with TRBD2 identical over 10 bases. The CDR3 has 14 residues. Germline values: CDR1 LGHDT, CDR2 YNNKEL (reference sequence). The V and J ends lost 6 bases and 7 bases, in that order; junction bases with no gene match: 7. CDR3 bases: TGTGCCAGCAGAGAGCGGGGGGGCTCGAATACGCAGTATTTT. This gives the protein CASRERGGSNTQYF.

The gene calls are TRBV2 and TRBJ2-7, with 9 nucleotides matching TRBD1. V lost 6 bases to trimming and J lost 5 bases; unmatched junction nucleotides: 5. The CDR3 is 13 residues long. Germline V gene lookup returns CDR1 SNHLY and CDR2 FYNNEI. The CDR3 region is CASRGQGKDEQYF. CDR3 sequence (DNA): TGTGCCAGCAGGGGACAGGGAAAAGACGAGCAGTACTTC.

The chain couples TRBV5-1 to TRBJ1-2; D is perhaps TRBD1 (5 bases). Trimming stripped 0 bases from V and 6 bases from J, with 18 bases between. Germline lookup yields CDR1 SGHRS and CDR2 YFSETQ. The CDR3 runs to 16 residues. The CDR3 loop reads CASSLDGTTTDDGYTF. The DNA of the CDR3 is TGCGCCAGCAGCTTGGATGGGACTACGACCGATGATGGCTACACCTTC. Combining the CDR3 with reference TRBV5-1 and TRBJ1-2 gives the whole variable domain KAGVTQTPRYLIKTRGQQVTLSCSPISGHRSVSWYQQTPGQGLQFLFEYFSETQRNKGNFPGRFSGRQFSNSRSEMNVSTLELGDSALYLCASSLDGTTTDDGYTFGSGTRLTVV.

The chain couples TRBV5-5 to TRBJ1-1, with 8 positions matching TRBD1. V lost 2 bases, J lost 1 base, and 7 bases stayed unmatched. This CDR3 region has 16 residues. The germline V gene encodes CDR1 SGHKS and CDR2 YYEKEE (reference sequence). Written as DNA, the CDR3 is TGTGCCAGCAGCTTTCCAAGGACAGGGACGAACACTGAAGCTTTCTTT. It encodes CASSFPRTGTNTEAFF.

As to this clone: Other DNA variants within this sample encode the same CDR3. The chain recombines TRBV20-1 with TRBJ2-7; possible D gene TRBD1, 6 bases. Germline lookup yields CDR1 DFQATT and CDR2 SNEGSKA (reference sequence). There are 11 residues in the CDR3. Trimming took off 2 bases at V and 4 bases at J, with 6 bases between the two ends. The CDR3 nucleotides are TGCAGTGCTAGACAGGGGTACGAGCAGTACTTC. Protein: CSARQGYEQYF.

The chain joins TRBV11-3 to TRBJ2-5, with a tentative D call TRBD1 (6 bases). CDR1 and CDR2 from the germline V gene are SGHNT and YENEEA. The CDR3 length is 15 residues. V was clipped by 1 base and J by 2 bases, with 11 bases between them. The CDR3 DNA sequence: TGTGCCAGCAGCTTAGGTACAGGGAAACAAGAGACCCAGTACTTC. Amino acid sequence: CASSLGTGKQETQYF.

This clone occurred once. V and J are TRBV6-2 or TRBV6-3 and TRBJ2-1; possibly TRBD2 for D (5 bases). Trimming removed 5 bases at V and 6 bases at J, with 11 bases between. This CDR3 spans 13 amino acids. CDR1 MNHEY and CDR2 SVGEGT come from the germline V gene. The CDR3 loop is CASSMERRNEQFF. In DNA, the CDR3 is TGTGCCAGCAGTATGGAGCGGCGCAATGAGCAGTTCTTC.

The chain is built from TRBV2 and TRBJ1-2; D possibly corresponds to TRBD1 (5 bases). Looked up from germline, CDR1 is SNHLY and CDR2 is FYNNEI. This CDR3 region has 13 residues. The germline V and J ends were trimmed by 0 bases and 6 bases, with 8 bases remaining between them. This chain's CDR3 is CASSEAGAHGYTF. In DNA form, the CDR3 reads TGTGCCAGCAGTGAAGCAGGGGCGCATGGCTACACCTTC.

The genes are TRBV5-1 and TRBJ2-1; 13 bases map to TRBD2. V was clipped by 4 bases and J by 9 bases; unmatched bases: 10. Germline V CDR1 and CDR2: SGHRS, YFSETQ. The CDR3 runs 16 residues. This CDR3 reads CASSGTSGGAIPEQFF. The CDR3 nucleotides are TGCGCCAGCAGCGGAACTAGCGGGGGGGCCATTCCTGAGCAGTTCTTC. The full variable domain, with the rest looked up from reference TRBV5-1 and TRBJ2-1, is KAGVTQTPRYLIKTRGQQVTLSCSPISGHRSVSWYQQTPGQGLQFLFEYFSETQRNKGNFPGRFSGRQFSNSRSEMNVSTLELGDSALYLCASSGTSGGAIPEQFFGPGTRLTVL.

The chain combines TRBV4-2 with TRBJ2-2; 8 bases align to TRBD1. CDR1 and CDR2 (germline): LGHNA, YNFKEQ. The length of the CDR3 is 15 residues. Losses at the gene ends were 1 base for V and 7 bases for J; bases not matched to a gene: 5. Written as DNA, the CDR3 is TGTGCCAGCAGCCAAGGGACAGGGTTAATCGGGGAGCTGTTTTTT. As protein: CASSQGTGLIGELFF.

The rearrangement joins TRBV7-8 to TRBJ2-4; 8 bases match TRBD1. Germline V gene lookup returns CDR1 SGHVS and CDR2 FQNEAQ. The junction had 4 bases not matched to a gene; V was cut back by 5 bases and J by 4 bases. The CDR3 has 14 amino acids. The CDR3 here is CASSEDREKNIQYF. The CDR3 region has the DNA TGTGCCAGCAGCGAGGACAGGGAGAAAAACATTCAGTACTTC.

The chain carries TRBV11-1 and TRBJ1-2; 10 bases are a match to TRBD1. Per germline, CDR1 SGHAT and CDR2 FQDESV (reference sequence). The CDR3 is made up of 14 amino acids. The V segment lost 5 bases and the J segment 3 bases; nucleotides outside the gene matches: 3. The CDR3 region is CASSRQGADYGYTF. For the CDR3, the DNA is TGTGCCAGCAGCCGACAGGGGGCGGACTATGGCTACACCTTC. The full variable domain, completed using reference TRBV11-1 and TRBJ1-2, is EAEVAQSPRYKITEKSQAVAFWCDPISGHATLYWYRQILGQGPELLVQFQDESVVDDSQLPKDRFSAERLKGVDSTLKIQPAELGDSAMYLCASSRQGADYGYTFGSGTRLTVV.

This clone was counted ten times or more. The same CDR3 also results from other DNA sequences found in this sample. V usage is TRBV9 and J usage is TRBJ1-2; 7 bases are a match to TRBD1. V shed 3 bases, J shed 5 bases, and the junction held 4 bases outside the gene matches. This CDR3 spans 13 amino acids. The V gene's germline CDR1 is SGDLS and CDR2 YYNGEE. CDR3 amino acids: CASSAGQLYGYTF. DNA of the CDR3: TGTGCCAGCAGCGCGGGACAGCTTTATGGCTACACCTTC.

The rearrangement uses TRBV5-6 and TRBJ1-2; 8 nucleotides match TRBD1. Trimming cost V 2 bases and J 7 bases; bases outside gene matches: 7. Germline V gene lookup returns CDR1 SGHDT and CDR2 YYEEEE. The CDR3 is 14 residues long. DNA of the CDR3: TGTGCCAGCAGCTTTCCGGACAGGGCACGTGGCTACACCTTC. Amino acids: CASSFPDRARGYTF.

This rearrangement joins TRBV15 to TRBJ2-7, with D perhaps matching TRBD1 (8 bases). V lost 2 bases and J lost 2, with 16 bases in between. The CDR3 loop spans 16 amino acids. The germline gives CDR1 LNHNV, CDR2 YYDKDF (reference sequence). The CDR3 region is CATSRSQGAGAYEQYF. The CDR3 DNA reads as TGTGCCACCAGCAGATCCCAGGGGGCGGGAGCCTACGAGCAGTACTTC.

The chain recombines TRBV3-1 (or the pseudogene TRBV3-2) with TRBJ2-1; TRBD1 agrees at 7 bases. CDR1 and CDR2 from the germline V gene are LGHDT and YNNKEL (reference sequence). With 6 bases clipped from V and 13 bases from J, the junction kept 12 bases outside the gene matches. CDR3 length: 13 amino acids. DNA of the CDR3: TGTGCCAGCAGGGCCACAGGGGTAGGGTTTCAGTTCTTC. Translating it yields CASRATGVGFQFF.

This clone appeared a few times. V usage is TRBV27 and J usage is TRBJ1-1; TRBD1 is a possible D gene (5 bases). Germline CDR1 is MNHEY and CDR2 is SMNVEV (reference sequence). The V end was cut by 4 bases, the J end by 2 bases, with 11 bases between. CDR3 size: 14 residues. The CDR3 loop is CASSWRGGNTEAFF. Here the CDR3 DNA reads TGTGCCAGCAGTTGGAGGGGCGGTAACACTGAAGCTTTCTTT.

The chain carries TRBV4-2 and TRBJ2-7; 7 nucleotides line up with TRBD1. The CDR3 covers 12 residues. Germline V gene data show CDR1 as LGHNA and CDR2 as YNFKEQ. The V and J ends lost 5 bases and 6 bases, in that order; junction bases with no gene match: 4. DNA of the CDR3: TGTGCCAGCAGCGAACAGGGGTCCGAGCAGTACTTC. Protein product: CASSEQGSEQYF.

The rearrangement joins TRBV9 to TRBJ2-5, with TRBD1 as a possible D gene (6 bases). V shed 7 bases and J shed 5 bases, with 18 bases lying between them. This CDR3 is built from 14 residues. Germline V gene lookup returns CDR1 SGDLS and CDR2 YYNGEE. In nucleotides, the CDR3 is TGTGCCAGCGAAGAGTGTCAGGGGAAGGAGACCCAGTACTTC. Protein sequence: CASEECQGKETQYF.

V and J are TRBV18 and TRBJ1-2; 9 nucleotides align to TRBD1. Germline loops: CDR1 KGHSH, CDR2 LQKENI. Trimming removed 3 bases from V and 0 bases from J; junction bases left unmatched: 5. The CDR3 loop spans 16 amino acids. This CDR3 is CASSPIQGATNYGYTF. The DNA for the CDR3 is TGTGCCAGCTCACCTATACAGGGGGCTACTAACTATGGCTACACCTTC.

The V call is TRBV9, the J call TRBJ2-1; 9 nucleotides agree with TRBD2. CDR1 is SGDLS, CDR2 YYNGEE, per germline. The V gene end was trimmed by 0 bases and the J gene end by 4 bases; junction bases not matched to a gene: 2. The CDR3 runs to 15 residues. CDR3 loop: CASSVGGGVYNEQFF. CDR3 DNA: TGTGCCAGCAGCGTAGGCGGGGGGGTATACAATGAGCAGTTCTTC.

This chain links TRBV4-1 with TRBJ2-5; D perhaps matches TRBD1 (6 bases). Germline lookup yields CDR1 MGHRA and CDR2 YSYEKL. The CDR3 has 15 residues. The V end lost 4 bases, the J end lost 5 bases, and 17 bases lay between the germline ends. The CDR3 sequence is CASSLDSSPTETQYF. CDR3 coding DNA: TGCGCCAGCAGCCTGGACAGTTCCCCTACGGAGACCCAGTACTTC.